This T cell receptor beta chain was observed in a study of shared clonotypes between healthy human individuals. The sample holds one count of this clone. Its antigen is unidentified. It was CD45RO-negative cells, positively selected for CCR7, that made up naive CD8 cells, with terminally differentiated effector memory CD45RA+ cells excluded. Replicate PCRs run on sorted subsets employed around 200 ng DNA, tens of thousands of T cell genomes. The method was immunoSEQ multiplex PCR; TCRdb's version includes in-frame clones alone and lacks a portion of them. The sample comprises some 2,000,000 clones, about 95% of which are singletons, and 0.85% to 1.2% rests with the top ten. The ends were cut back, 4 bases at V and 5 bases at J, with 16 bases in the middle. The CDR3 has 14 residues. Germline assignment: CDR1 SGHRS and CDR2 YFSETQ. Findings of the study overall: The naive CD4 repertoires of a few donors were compared, and around 4.9% of clonotypes were shared.

The sequenced sample consisted of naive CD8+ T cells sorted from blood. The chain is built from TRBV5-1 and TRBJ2-7; tentative D call: TRBD1 (6 bases). The clonotype originates from a young man in good health. This CDR3 reads CASSSRGEADEQYF. CDR3 bases: TGCGCCAGCAGCAGCAGGGGTGAGGCGGACGAGCAGTACTTC.